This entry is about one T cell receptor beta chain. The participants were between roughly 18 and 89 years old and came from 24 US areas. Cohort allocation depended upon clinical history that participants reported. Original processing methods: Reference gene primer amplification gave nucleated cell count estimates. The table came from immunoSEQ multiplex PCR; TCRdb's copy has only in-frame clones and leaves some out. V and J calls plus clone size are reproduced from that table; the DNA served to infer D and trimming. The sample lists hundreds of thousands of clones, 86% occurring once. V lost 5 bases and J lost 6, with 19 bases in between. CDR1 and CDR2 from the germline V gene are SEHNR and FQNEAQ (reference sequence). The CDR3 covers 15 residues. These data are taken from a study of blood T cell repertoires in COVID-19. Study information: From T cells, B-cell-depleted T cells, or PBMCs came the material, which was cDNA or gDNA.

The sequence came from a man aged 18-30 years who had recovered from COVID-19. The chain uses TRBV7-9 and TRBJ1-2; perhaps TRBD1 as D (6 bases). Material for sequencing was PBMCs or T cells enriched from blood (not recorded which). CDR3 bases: TGTGCCAGCAGCCGTGACAACGGGGGGGCAGATGGCTACACCTTC. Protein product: CASSRDNGGADGYTF.